The present entry profiles one T cell receptor beta chain with its context. This specimen comes from a study of blood T cell repertoires in COVID-19. Study context: Nucleic acid was either cDNA or gDNA, and it came from T cells, B-cell-depleted T cells, or PBMCs.

Clones were sequenced by immunoSEQ multiplex PCR, and TCRdb holds only the in-frame ones, with some missing. The data hold about 270,000 clones, with approximately 86% observed a single time. The receptor was isolated from a man between 35 and 55 years old with active or convalescent COVID-19. Sequencing was performed on peripheral blood.

The CDR3 spells CASSQPSNTLHF. The CDR3 region has the DNA TGCGCCAGCAGCCAACCGTCCAACACCCTCCACTTT. The rearrangement joins TRBV4-1 to TRBJ1-6; D ambiguous. V was cut by 2 bases and J by 14 bases, with 10 bases left in between. The CDR3 runs 12 residues. Germline V lookup: CDR1 MGHRA, CDR2 YSYEKL.